Listed below are T cell receptor beta chains from one sample, sequenced in a study of brain T cells in children with intractable seizures. The data were produced by immunoSEQ multiplex PCR, yet TCRdb's version contains in-frame clones alone and is incomplete. The table records about 64,000 clones, roughly 95% of them present only once. Sample: peripheral blood, taken at surgery. The receptors were sampled from a boy younger than two with focal cortical dysplasia and intractable seizures. The CDR3 runs from the conserved cysteine through the conserved F or W. The order of the fields is D gene, J gene, clone size, V gene, CDR3 protein, CDR3 DNA. The D gene is left open where the match is weak. The size field is filled for only some rows; it gives once, few, many or a size class.

d_gene: -; j_gene: TRBJ1-4; abundance: -; v_gene: TRBV27; CDR3aa: CASSFGGTSEKLFF; CDR3nt: TGTGCCAGCAGTTTCGGGGGTACCAGTGAAAAACTGTTTTTT
d_gene: -; j_gene: TRBJ2-1; abundance: -; v_gene: TRBV5-4; CDR3aa: CASSSLLNEQFF; CDR3nt: TGTGCCAGCAGCTCATTACTCAATGAGCAGTTCTTC
d_gene: -; j_gene: TRBJ2-7; abundance: once; v_gene: TRBV5-4; CDR3aa: CASSFDSNSYEQYF; CDR3nt: TGTGCCAGCAGCTTTGACTCCAACTCCTACGAGCAGTACTTC
d_gene: -; j_gene: TRBJ1-5; abundance: -; v_gene: TRBV3-1/TRBV3-2; CDR3aa: CASSQERTSNQPQHF; CDR3nt: TGTGCCAGCAGCCAAGAAAGGACGAGCAATCAGCCCCAGCATTTT
d_gene: -; j_gene: TRBJ2-5; abundance: -; v_gene: TRBV24-1; CDR3aa: CATSDRGGHQETQYF; CDR3nt: TGTGCCACCAGTGATAGAGGGGGACATCAAGAGACCCAGTACTTC
d_gene: TRBD2; j_gene: TRBJ2-7; abundance: -; v_gene: TRBV2; CDR3aa: CASSETSGNYEQYF; CDR3nt: TGTGCCAGCAGTGAAACTAGCGGGAACTACGAGCAGTACTTC
d_gene: -; j_gene: TRBJ1-1; abundance: -; v_gene: TRBV6-2/TRBV6-3; CDR3aa: CASSFSRYNTEAFF; CDR3nt: TGTGCCAGCAGTTTCTCCCGGTATAACACTGAAGCTTTCTTT
d_gene: TRBD1; j_gene: TRBJ2-7; abundance: -; v_gene: TRBV5-1; CDR3aa: CASSSGQGADEQYF; CDR3nt: TGCGCCAGCAGCTCGGGACAGGGGGCCGACGAGCAGTACTTC
d_gene: -; j_gene: TRBJ2-1; abundance: -; v_gene: TRBV7-9; CDR3aa: CASSWGLPRAYNEQFF; CDR3nt: TGTGCCAGCAGCTGGGGACTCCCTAGGGCCTACAATGAGCAGTTCTTC
d_gene: -; j_gene: TRBJ2-3; abundance: -; v_gene: TRBV24-1; CDR3aa: CATSDPGRVTDTQYF; CDR3nt: TGTGCCACCAGTGATCCGGGGCGTGTCACAGATACGCAGTATTTT
d_gene: TRBD2; j_gene: TRBJ2-7; abundance: -; v_gene: TRBV10-2; CDR3aa: CASSVVKAGGSYEQYF; CDR3nt: TGCGCCAGCAGTGTAGTTAAGGCGGGGGGCTCCTACGAGCAGTACTTC
d_gene: TRBD2; j_gene: TRBJ2-3; abundance: -; v_gene: TRBV7-2; CDR3aa: CASSFGGLGGTDTQYF; CDR3nt: TGTGCCAGCAGCTTCGGGGGACTAGGCGGCACAGATACGCAGTATTTT
d_gene: TRBD1; j_gene: TRBJ2-2; abundance: -; v_gene: TRBV3-1/TRBV3-2; CDR3aa: CASSQTGGAELLF; CDR3nt: TGTGCCAGCAGCCAGACAGGGGGCGCGGAGCTGCTTTTT
d_gene: TRBD2; j_gene: TRBJ2-1; abundance: -; v_gene: TRBV4-2; CDR3aa: CASSQDTSGRTYNEQFF; CDR3nt: TGTGCCAGCAGCCAAGATACTAGCGGGAGGACCTACAATGAGCAGTTCTTC
d_gene: TRBD2; j_gene: TRBJ2-3; abundance: -; v_gene: TRBV7-2; CDR3aa: CASSTRLAGGRDTQYF; CDR3nt: TGTGCCAGCAGCACCAGACTAGCGGGAGGGAGAGATACGCAGTATTTT
d_gene: -; j_gene: TRBJ2-4; abundance: -; v_gene: TRBV19; CDR3aa: CASSVDREGIQYF; CDR3nt: TGTGCCAGTAGTGTCGACAGGGAGGGCATTCAGTACTTC
d_gene: TRBD1; j_gene: TRBJ2-5; abundance: -; v_gene: TRBV3-1/TRBV3-2; CDR3aa: CASSPLTGWETQYF; CDR3nt: TGTGCCAGCAGCCCCCTGACAGGGTGGGAGACCCAGTACTTC